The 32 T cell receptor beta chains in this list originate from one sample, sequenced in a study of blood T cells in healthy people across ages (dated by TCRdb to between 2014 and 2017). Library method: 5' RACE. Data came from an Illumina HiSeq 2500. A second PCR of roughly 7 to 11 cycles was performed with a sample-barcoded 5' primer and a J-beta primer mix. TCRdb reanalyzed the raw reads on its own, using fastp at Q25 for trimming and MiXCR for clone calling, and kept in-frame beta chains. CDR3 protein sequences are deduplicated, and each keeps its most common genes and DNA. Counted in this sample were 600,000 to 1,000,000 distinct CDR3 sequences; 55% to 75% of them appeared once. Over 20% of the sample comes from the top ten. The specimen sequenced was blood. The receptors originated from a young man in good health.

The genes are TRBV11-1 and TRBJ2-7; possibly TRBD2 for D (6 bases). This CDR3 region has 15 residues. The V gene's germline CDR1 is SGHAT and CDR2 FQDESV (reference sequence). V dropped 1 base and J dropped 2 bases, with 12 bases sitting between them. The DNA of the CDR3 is TGTGCCAGCAGCTTAGACGGGAGCGCACCCTACGAGCAGTACTTC. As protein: CASSLDGSAPYEQYF.

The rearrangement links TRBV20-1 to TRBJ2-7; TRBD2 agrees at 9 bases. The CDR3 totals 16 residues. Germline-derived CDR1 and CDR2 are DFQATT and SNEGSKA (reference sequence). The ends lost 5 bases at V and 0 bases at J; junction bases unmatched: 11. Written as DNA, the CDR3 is TGCAGTGCTGAGGCAGCGGGAGGAAGGAGCTCCTACGAGCAGTACTTC. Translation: CSAEAAGGRSSYEQYF.

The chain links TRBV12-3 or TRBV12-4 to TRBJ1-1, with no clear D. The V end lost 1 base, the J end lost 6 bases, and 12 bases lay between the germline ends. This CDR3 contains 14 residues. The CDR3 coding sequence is TGTGCCAGCAGTTTAGGGGTGAGAGTGGCTGAAGCTTTCTTT. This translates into CASSLGVRVAEAFF.

As DNA, the CDR3 is TGCAGTGCTAGAGAAGCCAGATACCTTACCTACGAGCAGTACTTC. Residues: CSAREARYLTYEQYF. The chain is built from TRBV20-1 and TRBJ2-7; D remains unclear. V was pared by 0 bases and J by 2 bases, with 14 bases between. The CDR3 loop spans 15 amino acids. Germline V gene lookup returns CDR1 DFQATT and CDR2 SNEGSKA (reference sequence).

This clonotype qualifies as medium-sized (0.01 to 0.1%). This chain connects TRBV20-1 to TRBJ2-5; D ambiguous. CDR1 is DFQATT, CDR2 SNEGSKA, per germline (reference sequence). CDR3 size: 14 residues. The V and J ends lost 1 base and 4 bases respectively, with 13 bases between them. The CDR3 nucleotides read TGCAGTGCTAGAGGGGTATCTTTTGTAGAGACCCAGTACTTC. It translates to CSARGVSFVETQYF.

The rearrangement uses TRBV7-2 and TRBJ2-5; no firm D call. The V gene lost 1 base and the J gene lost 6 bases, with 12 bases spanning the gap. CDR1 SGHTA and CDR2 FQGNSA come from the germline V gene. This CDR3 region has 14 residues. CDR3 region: CASSLGSTTKTQYF. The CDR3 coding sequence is TGTGCCAGCAGCTTAGGGTCTACCACTAAGACCCAGTACTTC. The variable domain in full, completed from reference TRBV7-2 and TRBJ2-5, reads GAGVSQSPSNKVTEKGKDVELRCDPISGHTALYWYRQSLGQGLEFLIYFQGNSAPDKSGLPSDRFSAERTGGSVSTLTIQRTQQEDSAVYLCASSLGSTTKTQYFGPGTRLLVL.

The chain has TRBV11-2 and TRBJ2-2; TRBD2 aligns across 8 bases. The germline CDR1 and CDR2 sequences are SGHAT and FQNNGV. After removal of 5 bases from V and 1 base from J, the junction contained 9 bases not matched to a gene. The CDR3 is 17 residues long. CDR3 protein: CASSISSGGRNTGELFF. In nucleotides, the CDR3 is TGTGCCAGCAGCATCTCCTCGGGGGGGCGGAACACCGGGGAGCTGTTTTTT.

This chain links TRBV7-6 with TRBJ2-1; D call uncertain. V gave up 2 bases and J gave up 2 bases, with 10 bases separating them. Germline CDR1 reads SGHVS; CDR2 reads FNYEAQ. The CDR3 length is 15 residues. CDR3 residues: CASSLNVGTYNEQFF. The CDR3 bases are TGTGCCAGCAGCTTAAATGTCGGAACCTACAATGAGCAGTTCTTC. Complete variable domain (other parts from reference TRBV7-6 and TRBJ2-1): GAGVSQSPRYKVTKRGQDVALRCDPISGHVSLYWYRQALGQGPEFLTYFNYEAQQDKSGLPNDRFSAERPEGSISTLTIQRTEQRDSAMYRCASSLNVGTYNEQFFGPGTRLTVL.

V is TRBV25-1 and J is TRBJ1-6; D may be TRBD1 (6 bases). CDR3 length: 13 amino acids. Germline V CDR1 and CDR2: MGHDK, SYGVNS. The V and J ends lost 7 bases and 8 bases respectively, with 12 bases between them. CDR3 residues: CASTHREHSPLHF. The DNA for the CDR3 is TGTGCCAGCACTCACAGGGAGCATTCACCCCTCCACTTT.

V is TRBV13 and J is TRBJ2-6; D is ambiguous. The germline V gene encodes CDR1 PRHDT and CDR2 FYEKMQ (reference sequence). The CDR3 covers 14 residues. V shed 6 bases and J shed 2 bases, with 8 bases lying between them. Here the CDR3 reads CASSPVAGANVLTF. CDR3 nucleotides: TGTGCCAGCAGTCCCGTCGCTGGGGCCAACGTCCTGACTTTC.

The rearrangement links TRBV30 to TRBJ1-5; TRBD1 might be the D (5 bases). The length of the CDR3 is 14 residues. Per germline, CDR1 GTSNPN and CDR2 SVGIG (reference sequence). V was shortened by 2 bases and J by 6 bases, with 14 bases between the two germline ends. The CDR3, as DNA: TGTGCCTGGAGTCCAGGGTGGAGGAGTCAGCCCCAGCATTTT. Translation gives CAWSPGWRSQPQHF.

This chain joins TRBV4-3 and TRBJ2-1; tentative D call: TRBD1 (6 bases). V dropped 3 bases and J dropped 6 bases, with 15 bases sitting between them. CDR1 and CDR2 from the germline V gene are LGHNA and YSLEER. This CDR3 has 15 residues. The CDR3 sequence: CASSQDGGQLNEQFF. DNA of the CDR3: TGCGCCAGCAGCCAGGACGGAGGACAGCTCAATGAGCAGTTCTTC.

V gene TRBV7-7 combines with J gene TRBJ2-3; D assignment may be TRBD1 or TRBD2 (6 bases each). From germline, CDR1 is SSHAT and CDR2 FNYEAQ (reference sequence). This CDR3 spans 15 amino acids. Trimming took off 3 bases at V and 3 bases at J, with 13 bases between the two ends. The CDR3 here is CASSFSGARTDTQYF. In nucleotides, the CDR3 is TGTGCCAGCAGCTTTTCGGGGGCCAGGACAGATACGCAGTATTTT. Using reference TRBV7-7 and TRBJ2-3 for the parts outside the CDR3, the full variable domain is GAGVSQSPRYKVTKRGQDVTLRCDPISSHATLYWYQQALGQGPEFLTYFNYEAQPDKSGLPSDRFSAERPEGSISTLTIQRTEQRDSAMYRCASSFSGARTDTQYFGPGTRLTVL.

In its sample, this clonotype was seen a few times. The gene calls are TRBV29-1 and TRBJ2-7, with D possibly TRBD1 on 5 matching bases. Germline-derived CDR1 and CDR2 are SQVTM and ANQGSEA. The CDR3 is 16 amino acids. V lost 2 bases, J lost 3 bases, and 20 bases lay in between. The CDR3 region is CSVEIRQGAAYYEQYF. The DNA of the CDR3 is TGCAGCGTTGAAATCCGGCAAGGGGCGGCATACTACGAGCAGTACTTC.

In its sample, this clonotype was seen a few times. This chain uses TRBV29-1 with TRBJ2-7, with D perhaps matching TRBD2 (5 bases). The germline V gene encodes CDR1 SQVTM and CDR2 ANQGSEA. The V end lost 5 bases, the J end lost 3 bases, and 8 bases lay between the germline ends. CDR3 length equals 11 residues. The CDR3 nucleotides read TGCAGCGTTTTTCGGGGCTACGAGCAGTACTTC. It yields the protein CSVFRGYEQYF.

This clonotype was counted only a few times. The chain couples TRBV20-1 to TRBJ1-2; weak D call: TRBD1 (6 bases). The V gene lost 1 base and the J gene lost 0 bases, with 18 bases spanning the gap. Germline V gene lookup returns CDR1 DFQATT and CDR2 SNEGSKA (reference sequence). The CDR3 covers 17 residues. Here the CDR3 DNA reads TGCAGTGCTAGAGCGGACAGCCACTTTGGTCCTAACTATGGCTACACCTTC. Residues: CSARADSHFGPNYGYTF.

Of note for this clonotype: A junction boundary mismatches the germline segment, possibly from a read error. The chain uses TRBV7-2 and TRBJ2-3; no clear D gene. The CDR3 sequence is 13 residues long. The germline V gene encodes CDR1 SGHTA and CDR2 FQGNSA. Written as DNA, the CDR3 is TGCGCCAGCAGCTTGTCCCACACAGATACGCAGTATTTT. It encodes CASSLSHTDTQYF.

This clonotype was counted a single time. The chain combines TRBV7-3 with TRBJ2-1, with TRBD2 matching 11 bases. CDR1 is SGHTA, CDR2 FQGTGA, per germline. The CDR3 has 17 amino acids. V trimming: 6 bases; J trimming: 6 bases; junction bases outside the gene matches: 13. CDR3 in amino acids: CASSSLASTSGANEQFF. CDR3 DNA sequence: TGTGCCAGCAGTTCATTGGCGTCGACTAGCGGGGCCAATGAGCAGTTCTTC.

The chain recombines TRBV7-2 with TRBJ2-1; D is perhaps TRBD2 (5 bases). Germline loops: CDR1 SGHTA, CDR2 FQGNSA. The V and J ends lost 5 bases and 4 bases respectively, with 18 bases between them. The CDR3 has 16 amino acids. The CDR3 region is CASSQPLVDWYNEQFF. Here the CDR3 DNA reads TGTGCCAGCAGCCAACCTCTAGTGGACTGGTACAATGAGCAGTTCTTC. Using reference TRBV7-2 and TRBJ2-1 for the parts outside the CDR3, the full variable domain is GAGVSQSPSNKVTEKGKDVELRCDPISGHTALYWYRQSLGQGLEFLIYFQGNSAPDKSGLPSDRFSAERTGGSVSTLTIQRTQQEDSAVYLCASSQPLVDWYNEQFFGPGTRLTVL.

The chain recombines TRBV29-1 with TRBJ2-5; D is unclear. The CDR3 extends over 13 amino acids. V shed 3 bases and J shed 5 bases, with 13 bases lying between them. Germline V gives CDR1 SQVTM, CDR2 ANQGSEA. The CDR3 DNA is TGCAGCGTTGATGGTGGTCTAGGGGAGACCCAGTACTTC. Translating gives CSVDGGLGETQYF.

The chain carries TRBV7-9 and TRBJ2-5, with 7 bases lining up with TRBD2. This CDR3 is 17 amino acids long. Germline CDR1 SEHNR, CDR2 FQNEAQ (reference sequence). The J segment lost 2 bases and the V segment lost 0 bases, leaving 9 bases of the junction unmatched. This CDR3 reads CASSLARITSVQETQYF. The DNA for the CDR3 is TGTGCCAGCAGCTTAGCCCGTATTACTAGCGTTCAAGAGACCCAGTACTTC. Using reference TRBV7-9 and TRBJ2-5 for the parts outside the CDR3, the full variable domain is DTGVSQNPRHKITKRGQNVTFRCDPISEHNRLYWYRQTLGQGPEFLTYFQNEAQLEKSRLLSDRFSAERPKGSFSTLEIQRTEQGDSAMYLCASSLARITSVQETQYFGPGTRLLVL.

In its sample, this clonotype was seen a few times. The CDR3 here is CSARGSGNTEAFF. The CDR3 nucleotides are TGCAGTGCTAGAGGCTCTGGGAACACTGAAGCTTTCTTT. This chain links TRBV20-1 with TRBJ1-1; D unclear. The V gene's germline CDR1 is DFQATT and CDR2 SNEGSKA (reference sequence). V dropped 1 base and J dropped 1 base, with 7 bases sitting between them. The length of the CDR3 is 13 residues.

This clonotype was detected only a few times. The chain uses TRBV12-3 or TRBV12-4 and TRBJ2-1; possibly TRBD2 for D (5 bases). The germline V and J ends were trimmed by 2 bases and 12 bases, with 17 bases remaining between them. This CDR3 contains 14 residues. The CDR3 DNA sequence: TGTGCCAGCAGTTTAAGGGCCTCGGGGTGGGTGCAGTTCTTC. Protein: CASSLRASGWVQFF.

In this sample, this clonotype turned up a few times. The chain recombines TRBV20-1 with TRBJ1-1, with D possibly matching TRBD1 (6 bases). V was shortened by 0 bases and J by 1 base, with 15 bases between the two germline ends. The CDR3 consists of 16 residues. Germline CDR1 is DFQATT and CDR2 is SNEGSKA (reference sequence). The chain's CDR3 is CSARDPSQGGNTEAFF. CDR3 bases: TGCAGTGCTAGAGATCCTTCACAGGGTGGGAACACTGAAGCTTTCTTT.

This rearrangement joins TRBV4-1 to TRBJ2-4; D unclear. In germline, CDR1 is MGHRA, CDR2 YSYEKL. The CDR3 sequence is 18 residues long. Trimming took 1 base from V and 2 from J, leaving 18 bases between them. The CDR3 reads CASSQAALTLVPKNIQYF. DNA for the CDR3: TGCGCCAGCAGCCAAGCCGCCTTAACCCTAGTTCCCAAAAACATTCAGTACTTC.

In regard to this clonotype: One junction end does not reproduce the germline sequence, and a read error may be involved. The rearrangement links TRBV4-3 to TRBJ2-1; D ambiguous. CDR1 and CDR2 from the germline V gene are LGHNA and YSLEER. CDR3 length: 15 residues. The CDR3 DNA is TGCGCCAGCAGCCCCTCGGGTGGATCCTACAATGGGCAGTTCTTC. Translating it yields CASSPSGGSYNGQFF.

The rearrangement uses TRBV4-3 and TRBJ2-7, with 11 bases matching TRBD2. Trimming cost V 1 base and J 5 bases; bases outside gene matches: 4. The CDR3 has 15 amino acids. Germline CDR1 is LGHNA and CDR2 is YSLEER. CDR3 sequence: CASSQGLAGLHEQYF. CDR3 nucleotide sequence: TGCGCCAGCAGCCAAGGACTAGCGGGACTCCACGAGCAGTACTTC.

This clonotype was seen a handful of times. The CDR3 nucleotides are TGCGCCAGCAGCTTGGGGGTAGAGGGGAACATTCAGTACTTC. This translates into CASSLGVEGNIQYF. The rearrangement uses TRBV5-1 and TRBJ2-7, with D perhaps being TRBD1 or TRBD2 (5 bases each). The J call may not be correct, given that the DNA end is closer to TRBJ2-4. CDR1 and CDR2 (germline): SGHRS, YFSETQ. The CDR3 sequence is 14 residues long.

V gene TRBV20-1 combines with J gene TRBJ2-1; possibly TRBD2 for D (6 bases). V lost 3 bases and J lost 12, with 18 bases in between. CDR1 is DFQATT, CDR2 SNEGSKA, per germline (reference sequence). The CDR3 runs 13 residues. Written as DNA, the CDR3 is TGCAGTGCTAGTCGAGTAGCGGAGCAATTGCAGTTCTTC. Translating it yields CSASRVAEQLQFF.

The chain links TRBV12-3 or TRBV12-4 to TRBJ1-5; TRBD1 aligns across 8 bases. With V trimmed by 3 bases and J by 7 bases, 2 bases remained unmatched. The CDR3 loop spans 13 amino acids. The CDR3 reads CASSLTGAQPQHF. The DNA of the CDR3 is TGTGCCAGCAGTTTGACAGGGGCCCAGCCCCAGCATTTT.

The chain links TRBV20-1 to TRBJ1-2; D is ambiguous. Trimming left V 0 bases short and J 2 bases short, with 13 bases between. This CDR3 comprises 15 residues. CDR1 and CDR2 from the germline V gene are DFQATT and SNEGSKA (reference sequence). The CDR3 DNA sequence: TGCAGTGCTAGAGAGGACCGCGGGCTAAACTATGGCTACACCTTC. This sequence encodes CSAREDRGLNYGYTF.

Here the CDR3 DNA reads TGCGCCAGCAGTCAACCCGGTGCTAGGCGGCCCCAGTACTTC. Protein product: CASSQPGARRPQYF. The chain couples TRBV23-1 to TRBJ2-7; D call uncertain. TRBV23-1 is filed as an ORF, its function uncertain. Trimming shortened V by 2 bases and J by 10 bases, and 18 bases separated the two germline ends. This CDR3 is built from 14 residues.